This is a list of T cell receptor beta chains from one sample in a study of human T cells and chemical hapten exposure. TCRdb re-analysed the RACE reads in MiXCR, keeping a single row per CDR3 protein. The table shows 130,000 or so distinct CDR3 sequences, with around 11% occurring only once. The sample was whole blood, taken in connection with sensitization to the hapten diphenylcyclopropenone (DPC). The receptors stem from a woman aged 45-65 years with alopecia areata. Some clones in this sample may be carry-over from other donors' samples. CDR3s include the opening cysteine and the closing phenylalanine or tryptophan. Fields, in order: V gene, clone size, J gene, D gene, CDR3 protein, CDR3 DNA. A D gene is named only where the DNA matches it firmly. Clone size is stated in some rows and not others, as once, few, many or a class when expanded.

>TRBV7-3|.|TRBJ2-5|.
CASSQRRGGAETQYF
TGTGCCAGCAGCCAAAGGCGGGGAGGAGCAGAGACCCAGTACTTC
>TRBV5-1|few|TRBJ2-7|.
CASSPDTGYEQYF
TGCGCCAGTAGTCCGGACACGGGTTACGAGCAGTACTTC
>TRBV29-1|many|TRBJ2-1|TRBD2
CSVEVLAGGLGEQFF
TGCAGCGTTGAGGTACTAGCGGGAGGGCTAGGGGAGCAGTTCTTC
>TRBV6-1|few|TRBJ2-3|.
CASSQDRRMGYF
TGTGCCAGCAGCCAGGACCGCCGAATGGGGTATTTT
>TRBV12-3/TRBV12-4|few|TRBJ2-1|.
CASSNGPSYNEQFF
TGTGCCAGCAGTAACGGACCGAGCTACAATGAGCAGTTCTTC
>TRBV9|.|TRBJ1-4|.
CASSVGDGPEKLFF
TGTGCCAGCAGCGTAGGAGACGGTCCTGAAAAACTGTTTTTT
>TRBV20-1|.|TRBJ1-1|.
CSATPGTRNTEAFF
TGCAGTGCCACCCCGGGGACACGTAACACTGAAGCTTTCTTT
>TRBV29-1|.|TRBJ2-5|.
CSARDRDRSQETQYF
TGCAGCGCTCGCGACCGGGACCGCAGCCAAGAGACCCAGTACTTC
>TRBV27|.|TRBJ2-5|TRBD2
CASSDGLAGGWGETQYF
TGTGCCAGCAGTGATGGACTAGCGGGAGGTTGGGGGGAGACCCAGTACTTC
>TRBV7-7|.|TRBJ2-1|TRBD2
CASSLGATSGRNEQFF
TGTGCCAGCAGCTTAGGGGCCACTAGCGGGAGGAATGAGCAGTTCTTC
>TRBV7-3|.|TRBJ1-2|.
CASSLTQDYGYTF
TGTGCCAGCAGCTTAACACAGGACTATGGCTACACCTTC